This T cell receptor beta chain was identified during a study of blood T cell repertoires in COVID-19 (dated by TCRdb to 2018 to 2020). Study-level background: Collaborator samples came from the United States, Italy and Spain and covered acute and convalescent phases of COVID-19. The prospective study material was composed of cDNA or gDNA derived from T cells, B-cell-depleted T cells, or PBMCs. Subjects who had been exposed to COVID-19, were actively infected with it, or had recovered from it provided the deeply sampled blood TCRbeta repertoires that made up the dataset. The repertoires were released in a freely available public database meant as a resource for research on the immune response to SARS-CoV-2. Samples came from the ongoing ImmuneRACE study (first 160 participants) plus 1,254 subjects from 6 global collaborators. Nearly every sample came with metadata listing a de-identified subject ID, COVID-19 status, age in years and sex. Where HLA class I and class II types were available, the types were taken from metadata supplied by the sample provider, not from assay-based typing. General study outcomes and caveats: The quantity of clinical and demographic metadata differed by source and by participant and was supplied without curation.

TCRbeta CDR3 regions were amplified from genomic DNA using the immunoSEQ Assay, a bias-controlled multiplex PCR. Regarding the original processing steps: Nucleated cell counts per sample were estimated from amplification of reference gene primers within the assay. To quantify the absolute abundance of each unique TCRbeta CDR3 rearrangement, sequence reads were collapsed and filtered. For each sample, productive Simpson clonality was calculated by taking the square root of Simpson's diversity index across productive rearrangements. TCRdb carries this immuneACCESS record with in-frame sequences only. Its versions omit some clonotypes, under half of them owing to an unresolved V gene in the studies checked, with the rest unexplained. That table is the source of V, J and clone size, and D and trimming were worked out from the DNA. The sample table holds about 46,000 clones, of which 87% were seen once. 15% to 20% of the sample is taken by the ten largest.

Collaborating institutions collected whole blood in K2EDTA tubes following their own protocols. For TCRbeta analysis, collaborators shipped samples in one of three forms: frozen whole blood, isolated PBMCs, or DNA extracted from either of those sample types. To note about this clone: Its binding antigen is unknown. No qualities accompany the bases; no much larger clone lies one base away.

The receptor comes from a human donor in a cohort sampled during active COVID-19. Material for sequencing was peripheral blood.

CDR3 loop: CASSLVPGGYEKLFF. The DNA is as follows: TGCGCCAGCAGCTTGGTTCCAGGGGGTTATGAAAAACTGTTTTTT. Recombination joined TRBV5-1 with TRBJ1-4, and TRBD1 matches 7 of the central bases. From the germline V gene, CDR1 is SGHRS and CDR2 is YFSETQ. Here V drops 0 bases and J drops 6 bases, and the junction holds 5 bases not matched to any gene. The CDR3 spans 15 residues, from the cysteine through the phenylalanine. The kept DNA is CDR3 alone, 45 bases in frame from the first base.